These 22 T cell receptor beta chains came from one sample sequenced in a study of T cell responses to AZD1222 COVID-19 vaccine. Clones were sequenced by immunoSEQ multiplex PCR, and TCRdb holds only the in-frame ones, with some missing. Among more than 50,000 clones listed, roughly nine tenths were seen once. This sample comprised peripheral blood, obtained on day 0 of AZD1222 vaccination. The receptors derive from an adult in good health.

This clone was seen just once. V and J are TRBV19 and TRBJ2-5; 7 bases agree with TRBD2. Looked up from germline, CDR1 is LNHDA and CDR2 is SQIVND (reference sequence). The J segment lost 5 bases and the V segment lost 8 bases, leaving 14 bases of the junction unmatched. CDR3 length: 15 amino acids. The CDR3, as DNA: TGTGCCAGTGGAGACGAGGCGGGAGCGGGGGAGACCCAGTACTTC. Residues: CASGDEAGAGETQYF.

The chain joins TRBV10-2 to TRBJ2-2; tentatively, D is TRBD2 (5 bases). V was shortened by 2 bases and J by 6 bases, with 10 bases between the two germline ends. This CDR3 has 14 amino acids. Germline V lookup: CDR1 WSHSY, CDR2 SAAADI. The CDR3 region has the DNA TGCGCCAGCAGTGAGGGTGTCGGGGCCGGGGAGCTGTTTTTT. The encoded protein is CASSEGVGAGELFF.

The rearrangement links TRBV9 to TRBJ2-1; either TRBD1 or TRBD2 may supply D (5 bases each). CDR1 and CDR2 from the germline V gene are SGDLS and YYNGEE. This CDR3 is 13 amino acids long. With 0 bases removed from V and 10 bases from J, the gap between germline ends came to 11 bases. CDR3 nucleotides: TGTGCCAGCAGCGTAGCAGGGCCGGGAGAGCAGTTCTTC. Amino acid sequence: CASSVAGPGEQFF.

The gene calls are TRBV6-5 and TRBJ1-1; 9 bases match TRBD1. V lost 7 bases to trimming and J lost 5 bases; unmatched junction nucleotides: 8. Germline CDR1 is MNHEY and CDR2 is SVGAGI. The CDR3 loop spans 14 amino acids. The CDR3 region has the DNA TGTGCCAGCATCCTCGGGACAGGGAGGACTGAAGCTTTCTTT. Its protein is CASILGTGRTEAFF.

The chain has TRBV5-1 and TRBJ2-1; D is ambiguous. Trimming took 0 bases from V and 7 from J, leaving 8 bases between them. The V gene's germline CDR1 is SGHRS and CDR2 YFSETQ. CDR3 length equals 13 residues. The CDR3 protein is CASSLGFRNEQFF. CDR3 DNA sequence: TGCGCCAGCAGCTTGGGTTTTCGAAATGAGCAGTTCTTC.

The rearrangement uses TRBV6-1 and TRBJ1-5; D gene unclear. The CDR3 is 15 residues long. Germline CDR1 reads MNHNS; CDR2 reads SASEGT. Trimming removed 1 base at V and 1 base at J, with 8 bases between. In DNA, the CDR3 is TGTGCCAGCAGTGAAGTATTGGACAGCAATCAGCCCCAGCATTTT. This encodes CASSEVLDSNQPQHF.

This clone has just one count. The DNA for the CDR3 is TGTGCCAGCAGTGAATGGACAGGGCGGGGCTACACCTTC. Translated, it gives CASSEWTGRGYTF. The chain recombines TRBV2 with TRBJ1-2; the match to TRBD1 covers 8 bases. V lost 2 bases to trimming and J lost 8 bases; unmatched junction nucleotides: 4. Germline V gene sequence: CDR1 SNHLY, CDR2 FYNNEI. The CDR3 has 13 residues.

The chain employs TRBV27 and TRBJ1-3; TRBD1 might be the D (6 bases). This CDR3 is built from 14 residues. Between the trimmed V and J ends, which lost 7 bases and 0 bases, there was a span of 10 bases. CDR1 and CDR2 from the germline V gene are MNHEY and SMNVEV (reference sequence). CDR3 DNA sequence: TGTGCCAGCAAGCCGGACAGCTCTGGAAACACCATATATTTT. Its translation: CASKPDSSGNTIYF.

The CDR3 here is CASSELADYEQYF. The CDR3 bases are TGTGCCAGCAGTGAACTAGCGGATTACGAGCAGTACTTC. This sequence joins TRBV2 and TRBJ2-7; TRBD2 matches 7 bases. The germline V gene encodes CDR1 SNHLY and CDR2 FYNNEI. The CDR3 is 13 amino acids. Trimming took 2 bases from V and 4 from J; bases not matched to a gene: 2.

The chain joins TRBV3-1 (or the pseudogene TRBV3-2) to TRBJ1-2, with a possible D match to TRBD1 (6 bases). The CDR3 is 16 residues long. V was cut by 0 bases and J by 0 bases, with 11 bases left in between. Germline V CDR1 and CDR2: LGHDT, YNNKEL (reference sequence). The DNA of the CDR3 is TGTGCCAGCAGCCAAGATTGGCAGGGGCCTAACTATGGCTACACCTTC. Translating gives CASSQDWQGPNYGYTF.

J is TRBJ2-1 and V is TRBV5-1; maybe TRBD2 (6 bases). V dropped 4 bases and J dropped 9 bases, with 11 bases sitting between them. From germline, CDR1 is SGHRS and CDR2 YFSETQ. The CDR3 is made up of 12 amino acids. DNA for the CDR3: TGCGCCAGCAGCCCCACGGGGGTTGAGCAGTTCTTC. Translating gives CASSPTGVEQFF. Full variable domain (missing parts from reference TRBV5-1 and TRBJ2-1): KAGVTQTPRYLIKTRGQQVTLSCSPISGHRSVSWYQQTPGQGLQFLFEYFSETQRNKGNFPGRFSGRQFSNSRSEMNVSTLELGDSALYLCASSPTGVEQFFGPGTRLTVL.

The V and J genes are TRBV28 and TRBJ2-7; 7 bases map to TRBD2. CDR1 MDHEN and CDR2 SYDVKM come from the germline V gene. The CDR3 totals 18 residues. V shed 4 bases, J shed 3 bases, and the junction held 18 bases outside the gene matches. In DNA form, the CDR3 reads TGTGCCAGCAGTTCTTTTGGGCGGGCGGGGGTTTACCGCTACGAGCAGTACTTC. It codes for CASSSFGRAGVYRYEQYF.

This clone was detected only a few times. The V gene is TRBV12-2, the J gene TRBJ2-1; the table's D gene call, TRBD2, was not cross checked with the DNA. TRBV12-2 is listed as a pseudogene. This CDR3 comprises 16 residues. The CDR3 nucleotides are TGTGCAAGTCGCTTATCTCAAGCGCCCTCCTACAATGAGCAGTTCTTC. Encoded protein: CASRLSQAPSYNEQFF.

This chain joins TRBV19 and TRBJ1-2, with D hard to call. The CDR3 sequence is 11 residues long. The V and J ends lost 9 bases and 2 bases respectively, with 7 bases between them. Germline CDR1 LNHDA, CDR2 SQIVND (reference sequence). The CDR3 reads CASTHNYGYTF. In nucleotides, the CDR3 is TGTGCCAGCACACACAACTATGGCTACACCTTC. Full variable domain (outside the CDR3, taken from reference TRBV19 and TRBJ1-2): DGGITQSPKYLFRKEGQNVTLSCEQNLNHDAMYWYRQDPGQGLRLIYYSQIVNDFQKGDIAEGYSVSREKKESFPLTVTSAQKNPTAFYLCASTHNYGYTFGSGTRLTVV.

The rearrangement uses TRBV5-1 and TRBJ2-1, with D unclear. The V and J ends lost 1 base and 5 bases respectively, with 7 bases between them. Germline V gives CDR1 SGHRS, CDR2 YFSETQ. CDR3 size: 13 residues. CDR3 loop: CASSLYSNNEQFF. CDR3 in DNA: TGCGCCAGCAGCTTGTATAGCAACAATGAGCAGTTCTTC.

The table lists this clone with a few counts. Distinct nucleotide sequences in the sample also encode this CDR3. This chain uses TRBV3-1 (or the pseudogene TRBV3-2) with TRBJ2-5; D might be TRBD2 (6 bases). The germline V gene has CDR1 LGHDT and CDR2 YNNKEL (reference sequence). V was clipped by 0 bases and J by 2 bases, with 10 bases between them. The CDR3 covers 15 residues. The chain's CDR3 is CASSQDWRGQETQYF. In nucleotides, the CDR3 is TGTGCCAGCAGCCAAGATTGGCGGGGACAAGAGACCCAGTACTTC.

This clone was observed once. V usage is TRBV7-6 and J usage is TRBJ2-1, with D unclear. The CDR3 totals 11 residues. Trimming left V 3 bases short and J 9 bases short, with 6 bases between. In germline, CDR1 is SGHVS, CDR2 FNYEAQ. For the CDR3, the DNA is TGTGCCAGCAGCTTCGGTGGTGAGCAGTTCTTC. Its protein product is CASSFGGEQFF.

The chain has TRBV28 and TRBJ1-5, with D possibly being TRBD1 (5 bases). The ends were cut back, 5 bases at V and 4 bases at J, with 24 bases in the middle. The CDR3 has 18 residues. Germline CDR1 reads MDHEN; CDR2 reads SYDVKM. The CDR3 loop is CASSLPPPGLSANQPQHF. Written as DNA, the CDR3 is TGTGCCAGCAGTCTCCCTCCCCCGGGACTAAGTGCAAATCAGCCCCAGCATTTT. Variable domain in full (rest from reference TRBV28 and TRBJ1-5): DVKVTQSSRYLVKRTGEKVFLECVQDMDHENMFWYRQDPGLGLRLIYFSYDVKMKEKGDIPEGYSVSREKKERFSLILESASTNQTSMYLCASSLPPPGLSANQPQHFGDGTRLSIL.

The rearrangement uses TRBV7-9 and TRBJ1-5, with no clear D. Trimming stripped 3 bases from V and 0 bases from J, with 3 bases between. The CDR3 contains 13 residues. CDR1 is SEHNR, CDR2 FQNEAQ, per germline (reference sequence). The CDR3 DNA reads TGTGCCAGCAGCTTGAATAGCAATCAGCCCCAGCATTTT. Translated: CASSLNSNQPQHF.

The CDR3 spells CASSLVISGANVLTF. CDR3 coding DNA: TGTGCCAGTAGCCTCGTTATCTCTGGGGCCAACGTCCTGACTTTC. The J gene is TRBJ2-6, the V gene TRBV19; D is undetermined. This CDR3 has 15 residues. CDR1 is LNHDA and CDR2 is SQIVND in the germline V gene (reference sequence). V lost 6 bases to trimming and J lost 0 bases, with 9 bases between them.

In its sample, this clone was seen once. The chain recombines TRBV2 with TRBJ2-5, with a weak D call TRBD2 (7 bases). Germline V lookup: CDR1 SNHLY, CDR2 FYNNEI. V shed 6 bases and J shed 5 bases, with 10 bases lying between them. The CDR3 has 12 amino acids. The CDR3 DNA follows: TGTGCCAGCAGACAGGGAGGGGAGACCCAGTACTTC. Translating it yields CASRQGGETQYF.

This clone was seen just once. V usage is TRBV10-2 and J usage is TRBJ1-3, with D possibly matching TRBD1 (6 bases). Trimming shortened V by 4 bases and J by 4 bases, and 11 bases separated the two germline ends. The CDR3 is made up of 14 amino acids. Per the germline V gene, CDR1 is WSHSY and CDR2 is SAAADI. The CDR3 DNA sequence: TGCGCCAGCAGTGCACAGGGTAAAGGAAACACCATATATTTT. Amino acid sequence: CASSAQGKGNTIYF.